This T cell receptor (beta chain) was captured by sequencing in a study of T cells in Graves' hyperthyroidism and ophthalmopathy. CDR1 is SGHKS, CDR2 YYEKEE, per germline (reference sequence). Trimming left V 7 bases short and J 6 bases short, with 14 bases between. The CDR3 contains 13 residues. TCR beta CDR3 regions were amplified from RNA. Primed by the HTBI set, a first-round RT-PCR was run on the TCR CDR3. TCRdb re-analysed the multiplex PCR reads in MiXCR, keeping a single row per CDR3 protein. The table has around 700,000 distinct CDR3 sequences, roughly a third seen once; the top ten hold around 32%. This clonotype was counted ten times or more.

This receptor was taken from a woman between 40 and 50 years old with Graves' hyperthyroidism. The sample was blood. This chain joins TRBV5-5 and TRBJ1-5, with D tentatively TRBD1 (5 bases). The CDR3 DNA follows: TGTGCCAGCCGCCGGGACGGCAGTCAGCCCCAGCATTTT. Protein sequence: CASRRDGSQPQHF.